These 11 T cell receptor beta chains were sequenced from one sample in a study of control samples from healthy donors and cancer patients. Profiling relied on immunoSEQ multiplex PCR, and the TCRdb table lists in-frame clones only, not all of them. The table records 120,000 or so clones, 80% to 95% of them present only once. The sample was blood. The receptor source for this set is a man aged 18 to 30 in good health.

The chain combines TRBV19 with TRBJ2-5; 8 nucleotides line up with TRBD1. Losses at the gene ends were 5 bases for V and 4 bases for J; bases not matched to a gene: 9. CDR3 size: 15 residues. CDR1 LNHDA and CDR2 SQIVND come from the germline V gene (reference sequence). CDR3 sequence reads: CASSLRPGGAETQYF. DNA for the CDR3: TGTGCCAGTAGTCTTCGTCCAGGGGGCGCAGAGACCCAGTACTTC.

The chain recombines TRBV5-1 with TRBJ2-1; tentatively, D is TRBD1 (6 bases). V lost 5 bases, J lost 3 bases, and 15 bases lay in between. Germline V gives CDR1 SGHRS, CDR2 YFSETQ. The CDR3 covers 15 residues. CDR3 loop: CASSRTAGVYNEQFF. CDR3 nucleotides: TGCGCCAGCAGTCGGACGGCAGGGGTCTACAATGAGCAGTTCTTC.

This chain connects TRBV24-1 to TRBJ1-5; D remains unclear. The CDR3 sequence is 15 residues long. Trimming cost V 5 bases and J 0 bases, with 10 bases left between them. Germline-derived CDR1 and CDR2 are KGHDR and SFDVKD. The CDR3 loop is CATSGGQNSNQPQHF. The CDR3 nucleotides are TGTGCCACCAGTGGAGGGCAGAATAGCAATCAGCCCCAGCATTTT.

This clone has only one observation. The rearrangement joins TRBV18 to TRBJ2-1; tentatively, D is TRBD2 (5 bases). Germline V lookup: CDR1 KGHSH, CDR2 LQKENI. The V gene lost 6 bases and the J gene lost 0 bases, with 9 bases spanning the gap. The CDR3 covers 14 residues. The CDR3 sequence is CASSFDYSYNEQFF. CDR3 bases: TGTGCCAGCTCTTTTGACTACTCCTACAATGAGCAGTTCTTC.

V and J are TRBV27 and TRBJ1-3; D gene uncertain. Trimming pared 1 base from V and 0 bases from J, leaving 7 bases between. This CDR3 comprises 15 residues. Looked up from germline, CDR1 is MNHEY and CDR2 is SMNVEV (reference sequence). CDR3 residues: CASSLLGSSGNTIYF. CDR3 nucleotide sequence: TGTGCCAGCAGTTTATTGGGGAGCTCTGGAAACACCATATATTTT.

The rearrangement uses TRBV29-1 and TRBJ2-5; 8 bases agree with TRBD1. Germline CDR1 SQVTM, CDR2 ANQGSEA. Trimming removed 2 bases from V and 4 bases from J; junction bases left unmatched: 3. The CDR3 contains 13 residues. As DNA, the CDR3 is TGCAGCGTTGAAACAGGGGGAGGAGAGACCCAGTACTTC. Its protein product is CSVETGGGETQYF.

The rearrangement links TRBV28 to TRBJ1-5; a possible D gene is TRBD1 (5 bases). Germline CDR1 MDHEN, CDR2 SYDVKM. This CDR3 has 13 residues. V was trimmed by 9 bases and J by 8 bases, leaving 17 bases between them. CDR3 sequence reads: CARVLTARKPQHF. As DNA, the CDR3 is TGTGCCAGGGTCTTGACAGCTAGAAAGCCCCAGCATTTT. Looking up the rest from reference TRBV28 and TRBJ1-5 gives the full variable domain: DVKVTQSSRYLVKRTGEKVFLECVQDMDHENMFWYRQDPGLGLRLIYFSYDVKMKEKGDIPEGYSVSREKKERFSLILESASTNQTSMYLCARVLTARKPQHFGDGTRLSIL.

The chain employs TRBV9 and TRBJ2-6; possible D gene TRBD2, 6 bases. Deletions cut 3 bases from V and 0 bases from J, with 16 bases between. The CDR3 sequence is 18 residues long. CDR1 SGDLS and CDR2 YYNGEE come from the germline V gene. In DNA, the CDR3 is TGTGCCAGCAGCGGGGGACTTGCGGACTTCTCTGGGGCCAACGTCCTGACTTTC. Translation gives CASSGGLADFSGANVLTF. Together with reference TRBV9 and TRBJ2-6, the CDR3 gives the full variable domain: DSGVTQTPKHLITATGQRVTLRCSPRSGDLSVYWYQQSLDQGLQFLIQYYNGEERAKGNILERFSAQQFPDLHSELNLSSLELGDSALYFCASSGGLADFSGANVLTFGAGSRLTVL.

V and J are TRBV5-1 and TRBJ2-3, with D perhaps TRBD1 (7 bases). The CDR3 covers 15 residues. Germline lookup yields CDR1 SGHRS and CDR2 YFSETQ. The ends were cut back, 4 bases at V and 3 bases at J, with 15 bases in the middle. The CDR3 DNA reads as TGCGCCAGCAGCGGTCAGGGGGGTTATACAGATACGCAGTATTTT. This translates into CASSGQGGYTDTQYF.

The genes are TRBV5-1 and TRBJ2-2; 12 bases line up with TRBD2. V gave up 4 bases and J gave up 4 bases; unmatched junction bases: 8. The V gene's germline CDR1 is SGHRS and CDR2 YFSETQ. The CDR3 runs 17 residues. The CDR3 sequence: CASSPRTSGRSTGELFF. In nucleotides, the CDR3 is TGCGCCAGCAGCCCGAGAACTAGCGGGAGGTCCACCGGGGAGCTGTTTTTT.

The genes are TRBV18 and TRBJ2-1, with D tentatively TRBD2 (6 bases). CDR1 is KGHSH and CDR2 is LQKENI in the germline V gene. Trimming removed 4 bases from V and 7 bases from J, with 11 bases in between. The length of the CDR3 is 13 residues. CDR3 DNA sequence: TGTGCCAGCTCACTAAAGGGAGGAAATGAGCAGTTCTTC. Encoded protein: CASSLKGGNEQFF.